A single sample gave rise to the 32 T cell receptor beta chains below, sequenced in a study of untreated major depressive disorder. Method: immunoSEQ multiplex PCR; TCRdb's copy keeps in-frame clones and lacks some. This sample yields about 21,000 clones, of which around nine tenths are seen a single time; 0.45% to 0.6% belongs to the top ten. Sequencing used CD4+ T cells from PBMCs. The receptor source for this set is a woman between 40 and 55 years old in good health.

CDR3 nucleotide sequence: TGTGCCAGTAGTATGGGGACAGCCTATCAGCCCCAGCATTTT. The encoded protein is CASSMGTAYQPQHF. The chain is built from TRBV19 and TRBJ1-5; TRBD1 agrees at 7 bases. This CDR3 spans 14 amino acids. Germline lookup yields CDR1 LNHDA and CDR2 SQIVND (reference sequence). V shed 3 bases and J 5 bases; nucleotides not matched to a gene: 4.

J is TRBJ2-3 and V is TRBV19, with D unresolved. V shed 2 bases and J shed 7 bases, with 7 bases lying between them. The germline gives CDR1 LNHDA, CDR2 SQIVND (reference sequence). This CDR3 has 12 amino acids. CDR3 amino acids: CASSITQHTQYF. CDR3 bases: TGTGCCAGTAGTATAACTCAGCATACGCAGTATTTT.

The CDR3 protein is CASSQDGTGGEKLFF. CDR3 in DNA: TGCGCCAGCAGCCAAGATGGTACAGGGGGTGAAAAACTGTTTTTT. The chain combines TRBV4-1 with TRBJ1-4; TRBD1 matches at 8 bases. In germline, CDR1 is MGHRA, CDR2 YSYEKL. J lost 7 bases, V lost 0 bases, and 4 bases had no gene match. This CDR3 is 15 amino acids long.

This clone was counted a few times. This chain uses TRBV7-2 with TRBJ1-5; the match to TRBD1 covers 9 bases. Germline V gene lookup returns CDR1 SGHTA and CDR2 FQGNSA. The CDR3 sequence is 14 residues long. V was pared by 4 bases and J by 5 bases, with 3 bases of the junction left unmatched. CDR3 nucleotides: TGTGCCAGCAGCTCGGACAGGGGCCATCAGCCCCAGCATTTT. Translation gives CASSSDRGHQPQHF.

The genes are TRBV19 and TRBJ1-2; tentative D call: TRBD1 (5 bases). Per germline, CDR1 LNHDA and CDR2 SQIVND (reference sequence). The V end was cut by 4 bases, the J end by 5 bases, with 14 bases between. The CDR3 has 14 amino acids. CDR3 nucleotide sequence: TGTGCCAGTAGTACTAGGGGCCCCGATTATGGCTACACCTTC. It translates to CASSTRGPDYGYTF.

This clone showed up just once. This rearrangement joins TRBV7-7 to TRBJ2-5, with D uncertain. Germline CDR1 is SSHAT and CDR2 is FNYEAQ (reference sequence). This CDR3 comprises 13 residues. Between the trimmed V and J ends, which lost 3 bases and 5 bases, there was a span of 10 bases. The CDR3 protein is CASSFGYGETQYF. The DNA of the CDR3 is TGTGCCAGCAGCTTTGGTTATGGGGAGACCCAGTACTTC.

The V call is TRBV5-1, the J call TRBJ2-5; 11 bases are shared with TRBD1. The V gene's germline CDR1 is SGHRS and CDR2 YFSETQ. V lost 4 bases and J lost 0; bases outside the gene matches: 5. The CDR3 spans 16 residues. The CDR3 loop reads CASSGGTGGYQETQYF. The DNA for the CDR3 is TGCGCCAGCAGCGGAGGGACAGGGGGTTACCAAGAGACCCAGTACTTC.

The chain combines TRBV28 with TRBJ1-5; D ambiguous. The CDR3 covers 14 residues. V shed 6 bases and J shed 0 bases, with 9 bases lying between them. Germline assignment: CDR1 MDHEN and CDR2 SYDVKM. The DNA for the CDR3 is TGTGCCAGCAGGTGGGCATATAGCAATCAGCCCCAGCATTTT. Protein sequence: CASRWAYSNQPQHF.

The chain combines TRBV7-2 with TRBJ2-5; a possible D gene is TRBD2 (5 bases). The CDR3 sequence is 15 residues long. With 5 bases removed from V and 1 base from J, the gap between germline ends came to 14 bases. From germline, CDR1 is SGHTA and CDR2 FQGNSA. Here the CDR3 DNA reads TGTGCCAGCAGCCGCCGAGTGGGAGTCCAAGAGACCCAGTACTTC. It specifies CASSRRVGVQETQYF.

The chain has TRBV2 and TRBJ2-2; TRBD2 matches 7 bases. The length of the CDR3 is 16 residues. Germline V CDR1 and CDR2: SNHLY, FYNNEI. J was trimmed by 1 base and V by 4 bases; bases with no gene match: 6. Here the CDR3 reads CASSVAERGNTGELFF. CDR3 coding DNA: TGTGCCAGCAGTGTAGCCGAGCGGGGGAACACCGGGGAGCTGTTTTTT.

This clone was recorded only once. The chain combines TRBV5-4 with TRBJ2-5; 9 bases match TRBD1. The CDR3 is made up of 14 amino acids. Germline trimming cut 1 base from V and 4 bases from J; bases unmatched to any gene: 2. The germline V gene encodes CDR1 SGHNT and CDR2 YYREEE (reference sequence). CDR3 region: CASSLRTGVETQYF. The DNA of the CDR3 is TGTGCCAGCAGCTTGAGGACAGGGGTAGAGACCCAGTACTTC.

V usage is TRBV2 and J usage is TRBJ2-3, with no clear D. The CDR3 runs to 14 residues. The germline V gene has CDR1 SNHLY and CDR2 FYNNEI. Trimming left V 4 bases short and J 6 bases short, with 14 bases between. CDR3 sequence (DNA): TGTGCCAGCAGTGTGGAGCCTATTGCGGATACGCAGTATTTT. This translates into CASSVEPIADTQYF.

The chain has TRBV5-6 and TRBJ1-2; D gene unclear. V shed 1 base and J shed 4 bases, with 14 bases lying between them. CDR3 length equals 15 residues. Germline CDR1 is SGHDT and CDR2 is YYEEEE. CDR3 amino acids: CASSLLRGQVYGYTF. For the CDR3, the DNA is TGTGCCAGCAGCTTGTTAAGAGGGCAAGTCTATGGCTACACCTTC.

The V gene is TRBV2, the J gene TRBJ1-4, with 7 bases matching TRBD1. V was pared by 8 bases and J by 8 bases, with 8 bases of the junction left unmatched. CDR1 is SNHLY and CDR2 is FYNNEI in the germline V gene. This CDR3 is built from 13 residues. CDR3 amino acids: CASRQGVREKLFF. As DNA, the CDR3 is TGTGCCAGCCGGCAGGGGGTACGAGAAAAACTGTTTTTT.

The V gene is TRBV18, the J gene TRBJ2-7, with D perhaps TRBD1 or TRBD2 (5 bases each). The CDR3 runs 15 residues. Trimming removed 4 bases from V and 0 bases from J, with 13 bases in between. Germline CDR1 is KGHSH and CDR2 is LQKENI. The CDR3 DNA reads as TGTGCCAGCTCACAAGGGACGGGAAGCTCCTACGAGCAGTACTTC. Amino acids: CASSQGTGSSYEQYF.

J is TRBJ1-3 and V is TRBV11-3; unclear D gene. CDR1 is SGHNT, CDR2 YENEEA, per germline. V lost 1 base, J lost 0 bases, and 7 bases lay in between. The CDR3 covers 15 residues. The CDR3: CASSLGGSSGNTIYF. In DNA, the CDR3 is TGTGCCAGCAGCTTAGGAGGAAGCTCTGGAAACACCATATATTTT.

CDR3 coding DNA: TGCAGGACCCTCCCGGGAGATACGCAGTATTTT. Its protein is CRTLPGDTQYF. This chain uses TRBV20-1 with TRBJ2-3; D is unclear. CDR1 and CDR2 from the germline V gene are DFQATT and SNEGSKA (reference sequence). The CDR3 totals 11 residues.

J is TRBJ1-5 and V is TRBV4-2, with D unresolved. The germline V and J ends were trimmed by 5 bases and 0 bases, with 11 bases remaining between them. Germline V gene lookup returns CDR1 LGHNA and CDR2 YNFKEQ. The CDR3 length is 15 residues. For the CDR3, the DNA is TGTGCCAGCAGCGAAGTAATCAATAGCAATCAGCCCCAGCATTTT. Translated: CASSEVINSNQPQHF.

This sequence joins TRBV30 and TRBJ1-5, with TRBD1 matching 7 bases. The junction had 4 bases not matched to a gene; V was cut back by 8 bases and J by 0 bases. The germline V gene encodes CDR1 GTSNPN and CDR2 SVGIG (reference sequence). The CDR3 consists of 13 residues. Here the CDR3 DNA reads TGTGCCGCACAGGGGTTTAGCAATCAGCCCCAGCATTTT. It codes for CAAQGFSNQPQHF.

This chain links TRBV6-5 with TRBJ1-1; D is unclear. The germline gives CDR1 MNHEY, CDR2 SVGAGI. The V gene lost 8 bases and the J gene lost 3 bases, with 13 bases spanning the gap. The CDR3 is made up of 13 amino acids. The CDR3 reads CASRGGMDTEAFF. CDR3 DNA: TGTGCCAGCCGAGGAGGGATGGACACTGAAGCTTTCTTT.

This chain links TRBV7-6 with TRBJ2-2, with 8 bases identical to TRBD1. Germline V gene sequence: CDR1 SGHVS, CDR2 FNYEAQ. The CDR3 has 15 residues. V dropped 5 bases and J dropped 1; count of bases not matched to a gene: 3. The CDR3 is CASSTGTGNTGELFF. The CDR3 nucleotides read TGTGCCAGCAGCACCGGGACAGGGAACACCGGGGAGCTGTTTTTT.

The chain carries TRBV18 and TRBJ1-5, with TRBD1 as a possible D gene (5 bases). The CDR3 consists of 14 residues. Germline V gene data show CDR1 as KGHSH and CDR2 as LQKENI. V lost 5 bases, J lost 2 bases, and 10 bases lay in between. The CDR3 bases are TGTGCCAGCTCATCAAGGGGAGGCAATCAGCCCCAGCATTTT. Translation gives CASSSRGGNQPQHF.

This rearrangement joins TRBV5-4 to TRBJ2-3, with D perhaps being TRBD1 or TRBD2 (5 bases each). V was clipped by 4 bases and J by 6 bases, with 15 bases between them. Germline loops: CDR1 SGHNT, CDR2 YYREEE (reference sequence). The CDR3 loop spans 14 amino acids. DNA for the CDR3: TGTGCCAGCAGCCGGGACGCCCGCCCGGATACGCAGTATTTT. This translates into CASSRDARPDTQYF.

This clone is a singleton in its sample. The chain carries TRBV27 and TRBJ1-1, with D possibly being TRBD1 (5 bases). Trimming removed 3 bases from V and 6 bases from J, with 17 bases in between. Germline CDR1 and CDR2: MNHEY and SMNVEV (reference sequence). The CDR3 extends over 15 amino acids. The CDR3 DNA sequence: TGTGCCAGCAGTTTTTTCGGCAGGGACGACGCTGAAGCTTTCTTT. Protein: CASSFFGRDDAEAFF.

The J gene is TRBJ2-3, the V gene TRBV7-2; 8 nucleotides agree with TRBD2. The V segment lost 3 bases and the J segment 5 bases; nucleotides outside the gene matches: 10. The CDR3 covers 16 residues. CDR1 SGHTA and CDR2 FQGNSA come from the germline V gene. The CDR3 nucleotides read TGTGCCAGCAGCTTTAGCGGGACTAGAACTGTAGATACGCAGTATTTT. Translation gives CASSFSGTRTVDTQYF. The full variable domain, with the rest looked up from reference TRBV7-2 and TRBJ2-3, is GAGVSQSPSNKVTEKGKDVELRCDPISGHTALYWYRQSLGQGLEFLIYFQGNSAPDKSGLPSDRFSAERTGGSVSTLTIQRTQQEDSAVYLCASSFSGTRTVDTQYFGPGTRLTVL.

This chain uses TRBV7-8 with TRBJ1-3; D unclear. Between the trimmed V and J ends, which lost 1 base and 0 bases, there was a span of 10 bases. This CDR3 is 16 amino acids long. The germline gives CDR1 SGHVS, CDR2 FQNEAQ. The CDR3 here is CASSLERVGSGNTIYF. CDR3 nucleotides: TGTGCCAGCAGCTTAGAAAGGGTCGGCTCTGGAAACACCATATATTTT.

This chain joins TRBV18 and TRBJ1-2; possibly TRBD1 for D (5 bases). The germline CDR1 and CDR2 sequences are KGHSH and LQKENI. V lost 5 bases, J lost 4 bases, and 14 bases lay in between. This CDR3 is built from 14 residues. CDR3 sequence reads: CASSGTSTSYGYTF. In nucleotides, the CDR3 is TGTGCCAGCTCAGGGACGTCCACCTCCTATGGCTACACCTTC.

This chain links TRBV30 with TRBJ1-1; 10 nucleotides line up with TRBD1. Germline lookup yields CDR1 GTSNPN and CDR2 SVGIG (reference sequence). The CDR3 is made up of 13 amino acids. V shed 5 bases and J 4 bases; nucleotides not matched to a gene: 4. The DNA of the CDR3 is TGTGCCTGGGGAGGACAGGGGGGCACTGAAGCTTTCTTT. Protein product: CAWGGQGGTEAFF.

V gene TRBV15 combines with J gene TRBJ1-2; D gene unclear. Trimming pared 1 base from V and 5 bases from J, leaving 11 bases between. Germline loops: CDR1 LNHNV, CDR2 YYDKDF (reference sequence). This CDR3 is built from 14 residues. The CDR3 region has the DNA TGTGCCACCAGCAGAGGCGGTAAAACTTATGGCTACACCTTC. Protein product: CATSRGGKTYGYTF.

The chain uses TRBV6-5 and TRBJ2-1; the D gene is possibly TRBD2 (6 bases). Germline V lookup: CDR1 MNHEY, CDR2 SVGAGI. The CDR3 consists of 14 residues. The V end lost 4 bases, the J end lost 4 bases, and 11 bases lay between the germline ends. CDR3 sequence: CASSSRDWYNEQFF. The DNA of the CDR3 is TGTGCCAGCAGTTCCCGGGACTGGTACAATGAGCAGTTCTTC.

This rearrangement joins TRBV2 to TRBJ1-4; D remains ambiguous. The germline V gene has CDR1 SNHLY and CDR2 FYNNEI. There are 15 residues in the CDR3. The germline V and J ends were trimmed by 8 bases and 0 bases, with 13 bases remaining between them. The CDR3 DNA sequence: TGTGCCAGCGAGGGAGGGAGTGCAACTAATGAAAAACTGTTTTTT. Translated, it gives CASEGGSATNEKLFF.

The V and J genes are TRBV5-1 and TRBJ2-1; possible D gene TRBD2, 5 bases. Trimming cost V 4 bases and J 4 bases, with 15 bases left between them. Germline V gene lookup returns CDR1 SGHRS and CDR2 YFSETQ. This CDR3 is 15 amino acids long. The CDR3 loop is CASSVSGGEYNEQFF. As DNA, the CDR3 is TGCGCCAGCAGCGTGAGCGGTGGGGAATACAATGAGCAGTTCTTC. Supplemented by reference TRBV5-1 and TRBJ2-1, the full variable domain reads KAGVTQTPRYLIKTRGQQVTLSCSPISGHRSVSWYQQTPGQGLQFLFEYFSETQRNKGNFPGRFSGRQFSNSRSEMNVSTLELGDSALYLCASSVSGGEYNEQFFGPGTRLTVL.